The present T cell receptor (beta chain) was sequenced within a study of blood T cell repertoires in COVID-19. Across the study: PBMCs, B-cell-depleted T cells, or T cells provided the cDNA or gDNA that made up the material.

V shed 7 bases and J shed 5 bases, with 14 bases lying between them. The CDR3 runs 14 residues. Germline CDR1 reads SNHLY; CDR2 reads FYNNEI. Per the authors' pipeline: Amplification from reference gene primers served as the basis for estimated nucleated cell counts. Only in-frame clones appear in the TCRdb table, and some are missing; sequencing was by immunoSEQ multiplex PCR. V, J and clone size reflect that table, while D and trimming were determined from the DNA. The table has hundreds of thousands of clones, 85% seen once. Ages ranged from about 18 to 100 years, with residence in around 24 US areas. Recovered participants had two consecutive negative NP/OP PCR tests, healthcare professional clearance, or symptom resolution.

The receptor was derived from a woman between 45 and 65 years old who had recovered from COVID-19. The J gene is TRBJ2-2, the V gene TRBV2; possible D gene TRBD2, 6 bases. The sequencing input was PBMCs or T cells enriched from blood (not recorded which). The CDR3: CASTRGRGTGELFF. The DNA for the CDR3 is TGTGCCAGCACCCGGGGACGGGGGACCGGGGAGCTGTTTTTT.